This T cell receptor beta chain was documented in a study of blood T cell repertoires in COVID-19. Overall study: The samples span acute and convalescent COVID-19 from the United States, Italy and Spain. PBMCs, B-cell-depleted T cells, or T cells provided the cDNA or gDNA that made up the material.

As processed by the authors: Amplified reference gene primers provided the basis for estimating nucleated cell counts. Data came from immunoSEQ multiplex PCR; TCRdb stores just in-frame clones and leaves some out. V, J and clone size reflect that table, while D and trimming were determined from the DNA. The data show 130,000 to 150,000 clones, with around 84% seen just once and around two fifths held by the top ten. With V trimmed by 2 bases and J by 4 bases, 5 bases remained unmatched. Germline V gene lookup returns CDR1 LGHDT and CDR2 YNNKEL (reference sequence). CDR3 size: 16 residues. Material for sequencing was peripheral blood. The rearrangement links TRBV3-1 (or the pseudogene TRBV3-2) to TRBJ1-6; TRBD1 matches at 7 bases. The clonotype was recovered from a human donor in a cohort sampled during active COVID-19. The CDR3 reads CASSQPGQRYNSPLHF. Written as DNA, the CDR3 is TGTGCCAGCAGCCAACCGGGACAGAGATATAATTCACCCCTCCACTTT.